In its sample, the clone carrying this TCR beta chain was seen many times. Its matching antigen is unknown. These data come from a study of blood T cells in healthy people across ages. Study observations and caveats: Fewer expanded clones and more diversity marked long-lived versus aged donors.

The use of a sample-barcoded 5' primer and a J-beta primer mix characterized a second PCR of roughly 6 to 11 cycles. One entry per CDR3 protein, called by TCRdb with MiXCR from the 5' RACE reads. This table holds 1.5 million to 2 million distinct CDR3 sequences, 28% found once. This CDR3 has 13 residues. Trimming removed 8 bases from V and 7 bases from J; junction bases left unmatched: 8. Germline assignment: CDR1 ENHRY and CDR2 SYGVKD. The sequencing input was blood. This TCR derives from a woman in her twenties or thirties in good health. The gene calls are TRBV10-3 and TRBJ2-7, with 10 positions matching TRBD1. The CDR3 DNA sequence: TGTGCCATCCGGGGACAGGGGCAAGGGGAGCAGTACTTC. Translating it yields CAIRGQGQGEQYF.